A selection of T cell receptor beta chains follows, all from one sample in a study of beta chain features in type 1 diabetes. The data were produced by immunoSEQ multiplex PCR, yet TCRdb's version contains in-frame clones alone and is incomplete. Of about 320,000 clones listed, approximately 15% are singletons. The sample was central memory CD4+ T cells from blood. Every receptor here comes from a young man in good health. Each CDR3 is given with its conserved first and last residue. The order of the fields is J gene, clone size, V gene, CDR3 protein. Rows may omit the clone size; those that give it use once, few, many or a size class.

TRBJ1-2	NA	TRBV10-3	CAISDQGISYGYTF
TRBJ2-3	NA	TRBV9	CASSVEAGGSTDTQYF
TRBJ1-5	few	TRBV6-1	CASSEAVRLYSNQPQHF
TRBJ1-5	NA	TRBV6-1	CASSERGRNQPQHF
TRBJ1-2	few	TRBV27	CASSLWEELGYGYTF
TRBJ1-1	many	TRBV5-4	CASSLDASMNTEAFF
TRBJ2-5	NA	TRBV6-5	CASYRGQRETQYF
TRBJ1-1	NA	TRBV10-2	CASSPGHRIPEAFF
TRBJ1-5	few	TRBV12-5	CASGLVGGMGQPQHF
TRBJ1-1	few	TRBV15	CATSRDPGLEAFF
TRBJ1-5	few	TRBV27	CASSPAGTTLNQPQHF
TRBJ1-1	few	TRBV27	CASSLSGTGNTEAFF
TRBJ2-5	NA	TRBV7-2	CASSEQETQYF
TRBJ1-1	many	TRBV19	CASKGPGWNTEAFF
TRBJ2-6	few	TRBV7-2	CASSLAGSSGANVLTF
TRBJ2-5	NA	TRBV5-6	CASSLLAGAQETQYF
TRBJ2-1	NA	TRBV5-1	CASSLREGTPSNEQFF
TRBJ2-3	NA	TRBV7-9	CASSLTGSGSTDTQYF
TRBJ1-5	NA	TRBV4-3	CASSQGRGDQPQHF
TRBJ2-7	few	TRBV21-1	CASSKEGQF
TRBJ1-2	few	TRBV7-9	CASSLGRGYTF
TRBJ1-1	NA	TRBV14	CASSQELQGSAFF
TRBJ1-1	few	TRBV7-6	CASSAIRDTEAFF
TRBJ2-2	NA	TRBV6-7	CASSYPKDRVWTGELFF
TRBJ2-7	NA	TRBV5-4	CASSHSGDDYEQYF
TRBJ1-1	few	TRBV30	CAWSVFMGTEAFF
TRBJ1-4	few	TRBV25-1	CASRVGTDTEKLFF
TRBJ2-3	many	TRBV9	CASSAASAFTDTQYF
TRBJ1-2	NA	TRBV4-3	CASSQDRGRALYGYTF
TRBJ1-1	few	TRBV10-3	CAISEVGAEAFF
TRBJ1-1	few	TRBV7-8	CASSLYPPVPDRGRTEAFF
TRBJ1-5	few	TRBV5-1	CARGTGGTQPQHF
TRBJ2-3	NA	TRBV5-4	CASSYRLADSSTDTQYF
TRBJ2-5	few	TRBV6-5	CASSYDRGILAETQYF
TRBJ2-1	many	TRBV2	CASIIGTAYNEQFF
TRBJ2-3	once	TRBV9	CASSVAAGGTDTQYF
TRBJ2-1	NA	TRBV6-5	CASTTLMGANEQFF
TRBJ2-7	few	TRBV27	CASSEGRYEQYF
TRBJ2-7	few	TRBV5-1	CASSGTYEQYF
TRBJ1-1	NA	TRBV4-3	CASSQAGRGRTEAFF
TRBJ2-7	few	TRBV2	CASVILAKYEQYF
TRBJ2-5	NA	TRBV2	CASREGTAQETQYF
TRBJ2-3	few	TRBV9	CASSGRGGAFTDTQYF
TRBJ1-2	many	TRBV29-1	CSATGDYGYTF
TRBJ2-3	once	TRBV6-6	CASIDHNLFTDTQYF